These 26 T cell receptor beta chains share one sample of origin, sequenced in a study of blood T cell repertoires in COVID-19. Generated by immunoSEQ multiplex PCR, the TCRdb table keeps only in-frame clones and is missing some. The sample records 89,000 or so clones, more than 80% being singletons. Sequenced input: peripheral blood. The receptors were gathered from a man between 45 and 60 years old with COVID-19, enrolled during active disease.

V and J are TRBV7-2 and TRBJ2-7, with 7 bases fitting TRBD2. There are 14 residues in the CDR3. Germline V lookup: CDR1 SGHTA, CDR2 FQGNSA. The J segment lost 7 bases and the V segment lost 3 bases, leaving 9 bases of the junction unmatched. CDR3 amino acids: CASSFGEGIGEQYF. CDR3 bases: TGTGCCAGCAGCTTTGGGGAGGGGATAGGGGAGCAGTACTTC.

The V call is TRBV6-4, the J call TRBJ1-5; D unclear. Germline V gives CDR1 MRHNA, CDR2 SNTAGT. V dropped 8 bases and J dropped 7 bases, with 15 bases sitting between them. There are 13 residues in the CDR3. CDR3 amino acids: CASSAEGGQPQHF. The CDR3 DNA sequence: TGTGCCAGCTCCGCGGAGGGAGGACAGCCCCAGCATTTT.

The rearrangement joins TRBV14 to TRBJ1-1, with D unclear. Germline CDR1 SGHDN, CDR2 FVKESK. The V and J ends lost 4 bases and 1 base respectively, with 7 bases between them. This CDR3 has 13 residues. The CDR3 region has the DNA TGTGCCAGCAGCCCAAGACAGAACACTGAAGCTTTCTTT. Protein: CASSPRQNTEAFF.

This clone was found a few times. This chain uses TRBV12-3 or TRBV12-4 with TRBJ1-1; no clear D. CDR3 length: 11 residues. V dropped 6 bases and J dropped 2 bases, with 4 bases sitting between them. The CDR3 spells CASSRNTEAFF. The CDR3 bases are TGTGCCAGCAGCAGAAACACTGAAGCTTTCTTT.

The sample holds a few counts of this clone. This sequence joins TRBV27 and TRBJ1-1, with 7 bases fitting TRBD1. V was pared by 6 bases and J by 4 bases, with 8 bases of the junction left unmatched. Germline CDR1 MNHEY, CDR2 SMNVEV (reference sequence). The CDR3 consists of 14 residues. The CDR3 DNA follows: TGTGCCAGCAGAACCCGAACAGGGGCCACTGAAGCTTTCTTT. Its translation is CASRTRTGATEAFF.

The chain employs TRBV12-3 or TRBV12-4 and TRBJ1-1; 7 positions match TRBD1. CDR3 length: 12 amino acids. Germline trimming cut 0 bases from V and 9 bases from J; bases unmatched to any gene: 1. CDR3 loop: CASSLAGGQAFF. In DNA form, the CDR3 reads TGTGCCAGCAGTTTAGCAGGGGGCCAAGCTTTCTTT.

This clone was found once. The chain employs TRBV5-1 and TRBJ2-5; 9 bases line up with TRBD1. Per the germline V gene, CDR1 is SGHRS and CDR2 is YFSETQ. The trim removed 4 bases at V and 2 bases at J, leaving 9 bases unmatched. The CDR3 sequence is 16 residues long. The CDR3 region has the DNA TGCGCCAGCAGCCCCCGCGGACAGGGGACACAAGAGACCCAGTACTTC. Protein: CASSPRGQGTQETQYF.

This clone is a singleton in its sample. This chain uses TRBV21-1 with TRBJ2-7; TRBD1 is the table's D call, not checked against the DNA. TRBV21-1 represents a pseudogene. CDR3 length: 14 residues. CDR3 sequence (DNA): TGTGCCAGCAGTACCTGGGACACGGGAAGGGAGCAGTACTTC. Translating gives CASSTWDTGREQYF.

This clone was detected once. The rearrangement links TRBV11-2 to TRBJ1-1; D is undetermined. This CDR3 has 13 amino acids. From germline, CDR1 is SGHAT and CDR2 FQNNGV. Trimming cost V 5 bases and J 5 bases, with 12 bases left between them. CDR3 nucleotides: TGTGCCAGCAGCCCTCGGGTTCTTACTGAAGCTTTCTTT. It encodes CASSPRVLTEAFF.

This rearrangement joins TRBV3-1 (or the pseudogene TRBV3-2) to TRBJ2-5; 15 bases line up with TRBD2. The ends lost 1 base at V and 0 bases at J; junction bases unmatched: 9. This CDR3 has 20 amino acids. Germline lookup yields CDR1 LGHDT and CDR2 YNNKEL (reference sequence). The CDR3 DNA is TGTGCCAGCAGCCAAGCCCTAGCAGGGACTAGCGGGGGGTACCAAGAGACCCAGTACTTC. Its translation is CASSQALAGTSGGYQETQYF.

The J gene is TRBJ2-2, the V gene TRBV4-2, with D possibly matching TRBD2 (5 bases). V was trimmed by 4 bases and J by 3 bases, leaving 9 bases between them. This CDR3 is built from 14 residues. Germline CDR1 reads LGHNA; CDR2 reads YNFKEQ. CDR3 sequence (DNA): TGTGCCAGCAGCCTAGCGACCTACACCGGGGAGCTGTTTTTT. This sequence encodes CASSLATYTGELFF.

The V gene is TRBV7-9, the J gene TRBJ1-4; possible D gene TRBD1, 6 bases. The CDR3 has 17 residues. The germline gives CDR1 SEHNR, CDR2 FQNEAQ (reference sequence). The V and J ends lost 1 base and 0 bases respectively, with 12 bases between them. CDR3 sequence: CASSLGVDSATNEKLFF. In nucleotides, the CDR3 is TGTGCCAGCAGCTTAGGGGTGGACAGTGCAACTAATGAAAAACTGTTTTTT. Full variable domain (missing parts from reference TRBV7-9 and TRBJ1-4): DTGVSQNPRHKITKRGQNVTFRCDPISEHNRLYWYRQTLGQGPEFLTYFQNEAQLEKSRLLSDRFSAERPKGSFSTLEIQRTEQGDSAMYLCASSLGVDSATNEKLFFGSGTQLSVL.

The chain recombines TRBV9 with TRBJ2-2; 8 bases match TRBD2. The CDR3 loop spans 17 amino acids. Germline V gene lookup returns CDR1 SGDLS and CDR2 YYNGEE. The V segment lost 0 bases and the J segment 7 bases; nucleotides outside the gene matches: 11. CDR3 sequence (DNA): TGTGCCAGCAGCGTAGGACCCCCGGGGGGGCTGATCGGGGAGCTGTTTTTT. Translation: CASSVGPPGGLIGELFF.

This chain links TRBV6-5 with TRBJ1-2, with 8 bases matching TRBD1. The CDR3 loop spans 14 amino acids. Germline CDR1 is MNHEY and CDR2 is SVGAGI. The J segment lost 7 bases and the V segment lost 5 bases, leaving 9 bases of the junction unmatched. CDR3 amino acids: CASSRPDRGPGYTF. CDR3 in DNA: TGTGCCAGCAGTCGCCCCGACAGGGGACCTGGCTACACCTTC.

The chain recombines TRBV28 with TRBJ2-2; possible D gene TRBD1, 6 bases. Germline lookup yields CDR1 MDHEN and CDR2 SYDVKM. The CDR3 length is 15 residues. With 5 bases removed from V and 5 bases from J, the gap between germline ends came to 15 bases. CDR3 loop: CASSPTGRGTGELFF. CDR3 in DNA: TGTGCCAGCAGTCCGACAGGCCGAGGGACCGGGGAGCTGTTTTTT.

The chain carries TRBV5-4 and TRBJ2-1; 14 bases are a match to TRBD2. The germline V gene encodes CDR1 SGHNT and CDR2 YYREEE (reference sequence). The CDR3 contains 18 residues. V lost 0 bases to trimming and J lost 2 bases; unmatched junction nucleotides: 4. In DNA form, the CDR3 reads TGTGCCAGCAGCTTGGGACTAGCGGGGGGGCTTCCCTACAATGAGCAGTTCTTC. The encoded protein is CASSLGLAGGLPYNEQFF.

The J gene is TRBJ2-4, the V gene TRBV18; no clear D gene. Per the germline V gene, CDR1 is KGHSH and CDR2 is LQKENI. V lost 3 bases and J 2 bases, leaving 11 bases between the germline ends. CDR3 length equals 15 residues. The CDR3 DNA reads as TGTGCCAGCTCACCTCAAGAGGAGCCCAAAAACATTCAGTACTTC. It translates to CASSPQEEPKNIQYF.

V usage is TRBV5-1 and J usage is TRBJ1-3; TRBD1 matches 7 bases. This CDR3 comprises 15 residues. Germline CDR1 SGHRS, CDR2 YFSETQ. V was clipped by 2 bases and J by 4 bases; unmatched bases: 6. Here the CDR3 DNA reads TGCGCCAGCAGCTTAGAGGGGGCAGCCGGAAACACCATATATTTT. Protein product: CASSLEGAAGNTIYF.

The genes are TRBV14 and TRBJ2-1, with 9 positions matching TRBD1. In germline, CDR1 is SGHDN, CDR2 FVKESK. Losses at the gene ends were 1 base for V and 7 bases for J; bases not matched to a gene: 11. CDR3 length: 17 residues. CDR3 protein: CASSQAFGTGLANEQFF. Written as DNA, the CDR3 is TGTGCCAGCAGCCAAGCCTTCGGGACAGGGTTAGCTAATGAGCAGTTCTTC.

This sequence joins TRBV5-4 and TRBJ2-3; 7 bases are a match to TRBD2. V lost 0 bases to trimming and J lost 3 bases; unmatched junction nucleotides: 10. CDR1 and CDR2 (germline): SGHNT, YYREEE (reference sequence). The CDR3 spans 17 residues. DNA for the CDR3: TGTGCCAGCAGCTTGGACCCGGGGGGAGGGGTGACAGATACGCAGTATTTT. Residues: CASSLDPGGGVTDTQYF. Supplemented by reference TRBV5-4 and TRBJ2-3, the full variable domain reads ETGVTQSPTHLIKTRGQQVTLRCSSQSGHNTVSWYQQALGQGPQFIFQYYREEENGRGNFPPRFSGLQFPNYSSELNVNALELDDSALYLCASSLDPGGGVTDTQYFGPGTRLTVL.

This chain connects TRBV11-3 to TRBJ2-1, with 11 bases lining up with TRBD1. The CDR3 runs to 16 residues. The germline V gene encodes CDR1 SGHNT and CDR2 YENEEA. Unmatched junction bases numbered 7, after V lost 5 bases and J lost 4 bases. DNA of the CDR3: TGTGCCAGCAGCCCGACCGGGACAGGGGGTTACAATGAGCAGTTCTTC. Translating gives CASSPTGTGGYNEQFF.

The gene calls are TRBV12-3 or TRBV12-4 and TRBJ1-5; possibly TRBD1 for D (6 bases). The CDR3 consists of 13 residues. Trimming removed 6 bases at V and 4 bases at J, with 10 bases between. The CDR3 nucleotides read TGTGCCAGCAGCTGGACAGAAAATCAGCCCCAGCATTTT. The encoded protein is CASSWTENQPQHF.

In the case of this clone: Other DNA variants within this sample encode the same CDR3. The chain employs TRBV3-1 (or the pseudogene TRBV3-2) and TRBJ2-3; 8 nucleotides align to TRBD1. Germline loops: CDR1 LGHDT, CDR2 YNNKEL (reference sequence). Trimming took 5 bases from V and 1 from J; bases not matched to a gene: 2. The CDR3 contains 14 residues. CDR3 DNA: TGTGCCAGCAGCAAGACAGGGGGCACAGATACGCAGTATTTT. This translates into CASSKTGGTDTQYF.

The chain couples TRBV5-1 to TRBJ2-1; 14 bases match TRBD2. The CDR3 extends over 17 amino acids. Germline V gives CDR1 SGHRS, CDR2 YFSETQ. The junction had 4 bases not matched to a gene; V was cut back by 2 bases and J by 3 bases. The chain's CDR3 is CASSFAGTSGGYNEQFF. CDR3 DNA: TGCGCCAGCAGCTTCGCTGGGACTAGCGGGGGCTACAATGAGCAGTTCTTC.

As concerns this clone: The junction does not match germline at one end; this may be a read error. The chain is built from TRBV7-7 and TRBJ2-7; perhaps TRBD1 as D (6 bases). This CDR3 has 15 residues. The V gene's germline CDR1 is SSHAT and CDR2 FNYEAQ (reference sequence). The CDR3 DNA follows: TGTGCTAGCAGCTTCACAGGGAAGGGGTACTACGAGCAGTACTTC. Translating it yields CASSFTGKGYYEQYF.

This clone was observed once. V gene TRBV7-9 combines with J gene TRBJ2-2; unclear D gene. V shed 6 bases and J shed 4 bases, with 6 bases lying between them. The V gene's germline CDR1 is SEHNR and CDR2 FQNEAQ (reference sequence). This CDR3 contains 12 residues. The CDR3 coding sequence is TGTGCCAGCAGTCGAGTCACCGGGGAGCTGTTTTTT. Its protein is CASSRVTGELFF.